These T cell receptor beta chains were read from a single sample in a study of blood T cells in healthy people across ages. Each CDR3 protein gets one entry after TCRdb re-called the 5' RACE reads with MiXCR. The sample lists 750,000 to 950,000 distinct CDR3 sequences, roughly 24% seen once, with 2.5% to 3.5% in the top ten. The sample also formed part of further work on T cells of mothers and their children.

What was sequenced was blood. The receptors derive from a boy aged 5 to 17 in good health. The CDR3 runs from the conserved cysteine through the conserved F or W. The order of the fields is J gene, D gene, V gene, clone size, CDR3 DNA, CDR3 protein. A D gene is named only where the DNA matches it firmly. Not all rows give a size; the values are once, few, many and, for expanded clones, a class.

>TRBJ1-1|.|TRBV4-1|.
TGCGCCAGCAGCCCAGGTAGGGGGGAGAGCACTGAAGCTTTCTTT
CASSPGRGESTEAFF
>TRBJ2-1|.|TRBV11-2|few
TGTGCCAGCAGCTTAGAACAGGGCAGGGAGAACGATGAGCAGTTCTTC
CASSLEQGRENDEQFF
>TRBJ1-2|TRBD1|TRBV27|few
TGTGCCAGCAGTTGGGGGACAGGGGGCAGCTACACCTTC
CASSWGTGGSYTF
>TRBJ2-2|TRBD1|TRBV6-1|.
TGTGCCAGCAGACTGACAGGGGGCATTACCGGGGAGCTGTTTTTT
CASRLTGGITGELFF
>TRBJ2-5|.|TRBV13|.
TGTGCCAGCAGCCTAGGAGGGGAGTTGGAGACCCAGTACTTC
CASSLGGELETQYF
>TRBJ2-7|TRBD2|TRBV27|.
TGTGCCAGCAGTTCTCCCGGGACTAGCGGGGCGTCTGACGAGCAGTACTTC
CASSSPGTSGASDEQYF
>TRBJ2-7|.|TRBV6-5|.
TGTGCCAGCAGGGGGGGCTACGAGCAGTACTTC
CASRGGYEQYF
>TRBJ1-1|.|TRBV5-1|.
TGCGCCAGCCGCTTGGGAGTAAACACTGAAGCTTTCTTT
CASRLGVNTEAFF
>TRBJ2-1|.|TRBV10-3|.
TGTGCCATCAGGCCGGACAGCTCCTACAATGAGCAGTTCTTC
CAIRPDSSYNEQFF
>TRBJ2-5|TRBD2|TRBV29-1|.
TGCAGCTCGAAAGTGCCCGAGCGGGAGGGCCAAGAGACCCAGTACTTC
CSSKVPEREGQETQYF
>TRBJ1-3|.|TRBV6-6|few
TGTGCCAGCAGCGAGGACGCCGGAAACACCATATATTTT
CASSEDAGNTIYF
>TRBJ2-3|.|TRBV7-3|few
TGTGCCAGCAGCGACGATTCTCCCCCAGATACGCAGTATTTT
CASSDDSPPDTQYF
>TRBJ2-3|TRBD2|TRBV5-1|few
TGCGCCAGCAGCCTCGGACTAGCGGGGGGGTTCGATACGCAGTATTTT
CASSLGLAGGFDTQYF
>TRBJ2-7|TRBD1|TRBV4-1|.
TGCGCCAGCAGCCAAGTCTTGAACAGGGGGCGAGACGAGCAGTACTTC
CASSQVLNRGRDEQYF
>TRBJ1-1|.|TRBV6-1|few
TGTGCCAGCAGTGAAGCGGGCCGCTTGGCCCAAGCTTTCTTT
CASSEAGRLAQAFF
>TRBJ1-1|.|TRBV29-1|.
TGCAGCGTTGGGTCCGGCGGATTGAACACTGAAGCTTTCTTT
CSVGSGGLNTEAFF
>TRBJ1-5|.|TRBV12-3/TRBV12-4|.
TGTGCCAGCACCCAGGGGATGGATCAGCCCCAGCATTTT
CASTQGMDQPQHF
>TRBJ1-2|.|TRBV6-1|.
TGTGCCAGCAGTGAATCCAATGGCTACACCTTC
CASSESNGYTF
>TRBJ2-7|TRBD1|TRBV6-1|few
TGTGCCAGCGGGGTCAGGGGGCTCTCCTACGAGCAGTACTTC
CASGVRGLSYEQYF
>TRBJ2-5|.|TRBV20-1|.
TGCAGTGCTAGCGACAGCCCAGGAGGGACCCAGTACTTC
CSASDSPGGTQYF
>TRBJ1-1|TRBD1|TRBV10-3|.
TGTGCCATCAGTATCGCCATCAGTACAGGGGCCTCTGAAGCTTTCTTT
CAISIAISTGASEAFF
>TRBJ1-1|.|TRBV29-1|.
TGCAGCGTTGCGAGACAGGAAGAAGCTTTCTTT
CSVARQEEAFF
>TRBJ1-2|.|TRBV7-9|.
TGTGCCAGCAGCTTTGCGGGGCTCAGTACCTTC
CASSFAGLSTF
>TRBJ1-1|TRBD1|TRBV6-5|.
TGTGCCAGCAGTTACCTGGCAGGGGGCCGTGAAGCTTTCTTT
CASSYLAGGREAFF
>TRBJ2-5|TRBD2|TRBV12-3/TRBV12-4|.
TGTGCCAGCAGCCGGGAGGGGCTCCAAGAGACCCAGTACTTC
CASSREGLQETQYF
>TRBJ1-2|.|TRBV4-1|few
TGCGCCAGCAGCCAGCAGACTGGTAACTATGGCTACACCTTC
CASSQQTGNYGYTF
>TRBJ2-5|.|TRBV28|.
TGTGCCAGCAGTTTCGGAGGCGGGGTAGGGTTGACCCAGTACTTC
CASSFGGGVGLTQYF
>TRBJ2-3|TRBD2|TRBV7-9|few
TGTGCCAGCAGCTTGACTAGCGGGGGTATAGATACGCAGTATTTT
CASSLTSGGIDTQYF
>TRBJ2-5|.|TRBV20-1|.
TGCAGTGCTGGAGGACGGAAGGAAGAGACCCAGTACTTC
CSAGGRKEETQYF
>TRBJ2-1|TRBD2|TRBV5-1|.
TGCGCCAGCAGCTCCGAGGGGACTACTTACAATGAGCAGTTCTTC
CASSSEGTTYNEQFF
>TRBJ1-3|.|TRBV6-1|few
TGTGCCAGTCGGGCGGATATCTCTGGAAACACCATATATTTT
CASRADISGNTIYF
>TRBJ1-4|.|TRBV12-5|few
TGTGCTAGTGGCCATAAAAGAGGGCGGGAAAAACTGTTTTTT
CASGHKRGREKLFF
>TRBJ1-1|.|TRBV13|.
TGTGCCAGCAGCTTCTTTGGCTTAGGCGGGGGAAACACTGAAGCTTTCTTT
CASSFFGLGGGNTEAFF